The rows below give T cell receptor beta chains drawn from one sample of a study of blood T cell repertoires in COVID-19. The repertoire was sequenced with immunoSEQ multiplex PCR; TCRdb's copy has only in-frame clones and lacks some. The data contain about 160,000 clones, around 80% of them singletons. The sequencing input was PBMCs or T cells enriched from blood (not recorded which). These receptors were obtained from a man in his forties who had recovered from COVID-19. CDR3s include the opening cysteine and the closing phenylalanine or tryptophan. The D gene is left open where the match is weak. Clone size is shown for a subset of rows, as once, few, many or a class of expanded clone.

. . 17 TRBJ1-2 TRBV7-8 TGTGCCAGCAGCCCGCGCGGGCTTAATGGGGGCTATCAGCGCTACACCTTC CASSPRGLNGGYQRYTF
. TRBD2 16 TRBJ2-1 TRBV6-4 TGTGCCAGCAGTGACCAGCGGGGGGCCTCCTACAATGAGCAGTTCTTC CASSDQRGASYNEQFF
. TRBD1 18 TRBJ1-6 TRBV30 TGTGCCTGGAGTCGGGCCGGGACAGGGGAATCCTATAATTCACCCCTCCACTTT CAWSRAGTGESYNSPLHF
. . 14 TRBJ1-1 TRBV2 TGTGCCAGCAGTACCAGGGAGGGGAGCACTGAAGCTTTCTTT CASSTREGSTEAFF
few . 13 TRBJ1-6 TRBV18 TGTGCCAGCTCACCAAGCCGCAATTCACCCCTCCACTTT CASSPSRNSPLHF
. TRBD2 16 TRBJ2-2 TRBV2 TGTGCCAGCAGTCTTAGCGGGGGGGCAAACACCGGGGAGCTGTTTTTT CASSLSGGANTGELFF
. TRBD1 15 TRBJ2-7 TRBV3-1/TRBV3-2 TGTGCCAGCAGCCAAGGGGGGACAGGGCCCTACGAGCAGTACTTC CASSQGGTGPYEQYF
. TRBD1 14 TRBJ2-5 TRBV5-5 TGTGCCAGCAGCTTGTCGCAGGGGGCGAAGTCCCAGTACTTC CASSLSQGAKSQYF
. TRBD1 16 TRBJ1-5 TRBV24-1 TGTGCCACCAGTGTTAAGACAGGGGGCGAGAATCAGCCCCAGCATTTT CATSVKTGGENQPQHF
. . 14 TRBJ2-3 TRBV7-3 TGTGCCAGCAGCTTAGGGGCCCCGCCAGATACGCAGTATTTT CASSLGAPPDTQYF
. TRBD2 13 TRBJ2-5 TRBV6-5 TGCGGCACTAGCGGGGGGCCGGGGGAGACCCAGTACTTC CGTSGGPGETQYF
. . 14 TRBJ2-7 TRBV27 TGTGCCAGCAGTTCGGGCGGGGTTCCCTACGAGCAGTACTTC CASSSGGVPYEQYF
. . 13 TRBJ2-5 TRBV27 TGTGCCAGCAGTCTCAGAAGGGGAGAGACCCAGTACTTC CASSLRRGETQYF
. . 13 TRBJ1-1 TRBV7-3 TGTGCCAGCAGGAAGACAGCTAACACTGAAGCTTTCTTT CASRKTANTEAFF
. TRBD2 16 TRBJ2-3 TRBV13 TGTGCCAGCAGCTTGGCCCCGACTAGCGGGGGGGATACGCAGTATTTT CASSLAPTSGGDTQYF
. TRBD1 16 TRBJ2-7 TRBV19 TGTGCCAGTAGTCCTCGGGACAGGGCTAGCTCCTACGAGCAGTACTTC CASSPRDRASSYEQYF
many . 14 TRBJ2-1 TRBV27 TGTGCCAGCAGTACCCTAGCAGGGGAGAATGAGCAGTTCTTC CASSTLAGENEQFF
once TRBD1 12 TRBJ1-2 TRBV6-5 TGTGCCAGCAGGCCGCAGGGGGTAGGCTACACCTTC CASRPQGVGYTF
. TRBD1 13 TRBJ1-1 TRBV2 TGTGCCAGCAGTGTTCGGACAGGGACCGAAGCTTTCTTT CASSVRTGTEAFF
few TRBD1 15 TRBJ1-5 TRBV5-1 TGCGCCAGCAGCTGCCCTCGCAGGGGGCTTCAGCCCCAGCATTTT CASSCPRRGLQPQHF